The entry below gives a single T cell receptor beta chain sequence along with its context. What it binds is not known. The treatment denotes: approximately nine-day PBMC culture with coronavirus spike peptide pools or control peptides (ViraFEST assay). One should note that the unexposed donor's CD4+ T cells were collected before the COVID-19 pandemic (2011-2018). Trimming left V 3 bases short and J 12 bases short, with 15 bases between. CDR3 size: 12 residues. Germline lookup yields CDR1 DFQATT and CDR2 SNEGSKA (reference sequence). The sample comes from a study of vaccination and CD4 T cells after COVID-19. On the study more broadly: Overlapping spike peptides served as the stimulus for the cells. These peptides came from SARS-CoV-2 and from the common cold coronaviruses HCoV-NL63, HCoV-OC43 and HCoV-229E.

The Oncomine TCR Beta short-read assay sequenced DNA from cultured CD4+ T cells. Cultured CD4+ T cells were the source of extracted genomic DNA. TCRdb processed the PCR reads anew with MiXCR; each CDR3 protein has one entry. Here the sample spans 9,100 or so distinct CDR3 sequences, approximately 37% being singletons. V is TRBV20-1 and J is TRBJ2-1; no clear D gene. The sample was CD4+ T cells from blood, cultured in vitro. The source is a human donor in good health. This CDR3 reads CSARRNGGGQFF. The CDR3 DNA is TGCAGTGCTAGGAGGAACGGCGGCGGGCAGTTCTTC.